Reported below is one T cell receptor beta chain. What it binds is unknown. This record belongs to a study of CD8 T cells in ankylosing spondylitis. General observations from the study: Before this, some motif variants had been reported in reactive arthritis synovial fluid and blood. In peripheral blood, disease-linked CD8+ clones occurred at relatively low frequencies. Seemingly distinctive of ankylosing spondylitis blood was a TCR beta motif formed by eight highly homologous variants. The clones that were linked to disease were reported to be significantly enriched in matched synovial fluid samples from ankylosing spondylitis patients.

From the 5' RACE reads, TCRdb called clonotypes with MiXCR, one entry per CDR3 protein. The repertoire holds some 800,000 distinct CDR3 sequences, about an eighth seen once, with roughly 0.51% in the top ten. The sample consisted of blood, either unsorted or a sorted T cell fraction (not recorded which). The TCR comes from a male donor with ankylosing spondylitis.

CDR3 loop: CASSIMTGVTEAFF. DNA of the CDR3: TGCGCCAGCAGCATAATGACAGGGGTCACTGAAGCTTTCTTT. The chain has TRBV5-1 and TRBJ1-1, with 8 nucleotides matching TRBD1. The CDR3 covers 14 residues. Unmatched junction bases numbered 6, after V lost 4 bases and J lost 4 bases. The V gene's germline CDR1 is SGHRS and CDR2 YFSETQ.